The 27 T cell receptor beta chains presented below share a single source sample, sequenced in a study of T cell changes during pregnancy in multiple sclerosis. Produced via immunoSEQ multiplex PCR; TCRdb's table is partial and in-frame only. The table records about 36,000 clones, approximately 91% of them present only once. The sample here was CD8+ T cells from peripheral blood mononuclear cells, taken in the third trimester of pregnancy. Source of these receptors: a female donor with multiple sclerosis, enrolled in a pregnancy study.

This chain joins TRBV5-4 and TRBJ2-1, with 9 nucleotides matching TRBD1. The V segment lost 7 bases and the J segment 0 bases; nucleotides outside the gene matches: 14. This CDR3 has 18 residues. CDR1 and CDR2 (germline): SGHNT, YYREEE (reference sequence). The CDR3 spells CASGLPAGTGFSYNEQFF. The CDR3 DNA reads TGTGCCAGCGGCCTCCCGGCCGGGACAGGGTTCTCCTACAATGAGCAGTTCTTC. The complete variable domain, with remaining parts taken from reference TRBV5-4 and TRBJ2-1, reads ETGVTQSPTHLIKTRGQQVTLRCSSQSGHNTVSWYQQALGQGPQFIFQYYREEENGRGNFPPRFSGLQFPNYSSELNVNALELDDSALYLCASGLPAGTGFSYNEQFFGPGTRLTVL.

The chain employs TRBV5-1 and TRBJ1-2, with TRBD1 matching 9 bases. Germline assignment: CDR1 SGHRS and CDR2 YFSETQ. Trimming took 4 bases from V and 4 from J; bases not matched to a gene: 11. The CDR3 loop spans 16 amino acids. The CDR3 spells CASSNGPGTGFYGYTF. CDR3 in DNA: TGCGCCAGCAGCAACGGTCCCGGGACAGGGTTCTATGGCTACACCTTC.

CDR3 sequence reads: CASSPRGGFYEQYF. CDR3 nucleotides: TGTGCCAGCAGCCCACGGGGGGGATTTTACGAGCAGTACTTC. The gene calls are TRBV7-6 and TRBJ2-7; 8 bases are a match to TRBD2. Trimming at V came to 5 bases and at J to 4 bases, leaving 7 bases not matched to a gene. The germline CDR1 and CDR2 sequences are SGHVS and FNYEAQ. This CDR3 contains 14 residues.

This chain links TRBV29-1 with TRBJ2-7; TRBD2 matches at 8 bases. Germline lookup yields CDR1 SQVTM and CDR2 ANQGSEA. V dropped 6 bases and J dropped 7; count of bases not matched to a gene: 8. The CDR3 covers 12 residues. In DNA form, the CDR3 reads TGCAGCGTAACGGGGGGGAGGGGAGAGCAGTACTTC. As protein: CSVTGGRGEQYF.

J is TRBJ1-4 and V is TRBV6-1, with D perhaps TRBD1 (5 bases). Germline V gives CDR1 MNHNS, CDR2 SASEGT. V was clipped by 7 bases and J by 4 bases, with 13 bases between them. The CDR3 contains 14 residues. This CDR3 is CASTLTEINEKLFF. DNA for the CDR3: TGTGCCAGCACCCTGACAGAGATTAATGAAAAACTGTTTTTT.

This chain uses TRBV19 with TRBJ2-7; 8 nucleotides line up with TRBD2. Germline loops: CDR1 LNHDA, CDR2 SQIVND (reference sequence). The CDR3 covers 14 residues. V lost 6 bases to trimming and J lost 4 bases; unmatched junction nucleotides: 8. The CDR3 loop is CASRSLAGQYEQYF. In DNA, the CDR3 is TGTGCCAGTAGGTCTCTAGCGGGTCAGTACGAGCAGTACTTC.

CDR3 residues: CASSYSKGSGGELFF. The CDR3 region has the DNA TGTGCCAGCAGTTACTCGAAGGGGTCTGGCGGGGAGCTGTTTTTT. The genes are TRBV6-5 and TRBJ2-2; D may be TRBD1 (5 bases). The CDR3 extends over 15 amino acids. Deletions cut 0 bases from V and 7 bases from J, with 12 bases between. CDR1 MNHEY and CDR2 SVGAGI come from the germline V gene.

The chain combines TRBV7-9 with TRBJ2-5, with 8 nucleotides matching TRBD2. The CDR3 sequence is 16 residues long. Trimming took 2 bases from V and 3 from J; bases not matched to a gene: 8. From germline, CDR1 is SEHNR and CDR2 FQNEAQ (reference sequence). The CDR3 DNA follows: TGTGCCAGCAGCTTAATCCGGCTAGCGGGTGAAGAGACCCAGTACTTC. It codes for CASSLIRLAGEETQYF.

The chain uses TRBV27 and TRBJ2-2; D possibly corresponds to TRBD1 (6 bases). Germline CDR1 is MNHEY and CDR2 is SMNVEV (reference sequence). The CDR3 runs 15 residues. The V and J ends lost 6 bases and 4 bases respectively, with 15 bases between them. The CDR3 loop reads CASRTGTQTTGELFF. The DNA of the CDR3 is TGTGCCAGCAGAACGGGGACACAGACCACCGGGGAGCTGTTTTTT.

V is TRBV27 and J is TRBJ2-7; TRBD2 aligns across 13 bases. The V and J ends lost 6 bases and 2 bases, in that order; junction bases with no gene match: 16. In germline, CDR1 is MNHEY, CDR2 SMNVEV (reference sequence). The CDR3 sequence is 19 residues long. The CDR3 DNA sequence: TGTGCCAGCAGGGGAACTGGACTAGCGGGAGAGAATCCAACCTACGAGCAGTACTTC. Its translation is CASRGTGLAGENPTYEQYF.

The gene calls are TRBV9 and TRBJ1-2; TRBD1 aligns across 10 bases. The trim removed 3 bases at V and 7 bases at J, leaving 9 bases unmatched. Germline CDR1 and CDR2: SGDLS and YYNGEE. The CDR3 runs 15 residues. The CDR3 DNA reads TGTGCCAGCAGCGCCAAGACAGGGGGCGAGGCTGGCTACACCTTC. It specifies CASSAKTGGEAGYTF.

The J gene is TRBJ2-1, the V gene TRBV6-1; D is possibly TRBD2 (5 bases). The CDR3 length is 13 residues. V lost 8 bases, J lost 0 bases, and 8 bases lay in between. Germline CDR1 and CDR2: MNHNS and SASEGT. CDR3 nucleotides: TGTGCCAGCCAGGAGGACTCCTACAATGAGCAGTTCTTC. The encoded protein is CASQEDSYNEQFF.

V and J are TRBV5-1 and TRBJ2-7, with TRBD2 matching 11 bases. The CDR3 is made up of 17 amino acids. V shed 0 bases, J shed 3 bases, and the junction held 8 bases outside the gene matches. Germline V gene sequence: CDR1 SGHRS, CDR2 YFSETQ. The CDR3 region is CASSLVGLAGAIYEQYF. CDR3 bases: TGCGCCAGCAGCTTGGTAGGACTAGCGGGTGCGATCTACGAGCAGTACTTC.

The rearrangement joins TRBV10-3 to TRBJ2-3, with 11 bases aligning to TRBD1. The CDR3 sequence is 17 residues long. Trimming at V came to 0 bases and at J to 5 bases, leaving 7 bases not matched to a gene. Looked up from germline, CDR1 is ENHRY and CDR2 is SYGVKD. The CDR3 sequence is CAISESGQGGSGDTQYF. CDR3 nucleotides: TGTGCCATCAGTGAGTCGGGACAGGGGGGGTCCGGAGATACGCAGTATTTT.

The V and J genes are TRBV5-1 and TRBJ2-3, with D unclear. The CDR3 is 15 residues long. Germline loops: CDR1 SGHRS, CDR2 YFSETQ. V lost 0 bases, J lost 2 bases, and 10 bases lay in between. The CDR3 coding sequence is TGCGCCAGCAGCTTGGCACTCTCCCTCACAGATACGCAGTATTTT. Its protein is CASSLALSLTDTQYF.

The CDR3 DNA sequence: TGTGCCAGCACCCTTAGAGAGGGAATGACCTACAATGAGCAGTTCTTC. Its translation is CASTLREGMTYNEQFF. The rearrangement uses TRBV7-2 and TRBJ2-1, with D possibly being TRBD2 (5 bases). The V end lost 7 bases, the J end lost 2 bases, and 18 bases lay between the germline ends. The CDR3 sequence is 16 residues long. Germline V lookup: CDR1 SGHTA, CDR2 FQGNSA.

The chain is built from TRBV4-1 and TRBJ2-2; TRBD1 is a possible D gene (5 bases). CDR1 is MGHRA and CDR2 is YSYEKL in the germline V gene. The CDR3 totals 14 residues. V gave up 0 bases and J gave up 6 bases, with 8 bases separating them. The CDR3 DNA reads as TGCGCCAGCAGCCAAGAAGGGGATGCCGGGGAGCTGTTTTTT. Protein sequence: CASSQEGDAGELFF.

This sequence joins TRBV19 and TRBJ2-7, with 8 bases matching TRBD1. The CDR3 length is 14 residues. Germline CDR1 reads LNHDA; CDR2 reads SQIVND (reference sequence). Losses at the gene ends were 9 bases for V and 5 bases for J; bases not matched to a gene: 12. CDR3: CASSFGTGLNEQYF. CDR3 coding DNA: TGTGCCAGCTCTTTCGGGACAGGTCTCAACGAGCAGTACTTC.

The chain couples TRBV7-9 to TRBJ1-4; D gene uncertain. Between the trimmed V and J ends, which lost 4 bases and 6 bases, there was a span of 15 bases. CDR3 length: 15 amino acids. CDR1 and CDR2 from the germline V gene are SEHNR and FQNEAQ (reference sequence). This CDR3 reads CASSSNRGIDEKLFF. CDR3 coding DNA: TGTGCCAGCAGCTCAAACCGCGGAATTGATGAAAAACTGTTTTTT. The full variable domain, its missing parts supplied by reference TRBV7-9 and TRBJ1-4, is DTGVSQNPRHKITKRGQNVTFRCDPISEHNRLYWYRQTLGQGPEFLTYFQNEAQLEKSRLLSDRFSAERPKGSFSTLEIQRTEQGDSAMYLCASSSNRGIDEKLFFGSGTQLSVL.

This sequence joins TRBV7-9 and TRBJ2-1; D unclear. Germline V gene data show CDR1 as SEHNR and CDR2 as FQNEAQ (reference sequence). This CDR3 has 11 residues. V was shortened by 1 base and J by 9 bases, with 4 bases between the two germline ends. CDR3 bases: TGTGCCAGCAGCTTAGGAGGTGAGCAGTTCTTC. Translating gives CASSLGGEQFF.

The chain has TRBV29-1 and TRBJ1-2; D may be TRBD1 (6 bases). The ends were cut back, 6 bases at V and 4 bases at J, with 15 bases in the middle. The CDR3 sequence is 13 residues long. Per the germline V gene, CDR1 is SQVTM and CDR2 is ANQGSEA. The CDR3 coding sequence is TGCAGCGTAACCGGGGGGGCCACCTATGGCTACACCTTC. Amino acid sequence: CSVTGGATYGYTF.

The chain uses TRBV2 and TRBJ2-3; 10 bases map to TRBD1. Per the germline V gene, CDR1 is SNHLY and CDR2 is FYNNEI. The CDR3 loop spans 14 amino acids. V dropped 9 bases and J dropped 4; count of bases not matched to a gene: 7. CDR3 nucleotide sequence: TGTGCCAGTTACGGGACAGGGGACCCAGATACGCAGTATTTT. It encodes CASYGTGDPDTQYF. Based on the CDR3 plus reference TRBV2 and TRBJ2-3, the full variable domain is EPEVTQTPSHQVTQMGQEVILRCVPISNHLYFYWYRQILGQKVEFLVSFYNNEISEKSEIFDDQFSVERPDGSNFTLKIRSTKLEDSAMYFCASYGTGDPDTQYFGPGTRLTVL.

The V gene is TRBV30, the J gene TRBJ2-7; 8 bases agree with TRBD2. Looked up from germline, CDR1 is GTSNPN and CDR2 is SVGIG (reference sequence). After removal of 0 bases from V and 3 bases from J, the junction contained 7 bases not matched to a gene. The CDR3 spans 15 residues. CDR3 DNA sequence: TGTGCCTGGAGTGTACAGGGCGGGGGGTTCTACGAGCAGTACTTC. This encodes CAWSVQGGGFYEQYF.

The chain employs TRBV19 and TRBJ2-1; 9 nucleotides match TRBD1. Per germline, CDR1 LNHDA and CDR2 SQIVND (reference sequence). This CDR3 is 15 amino acids long. The trim removed 6 bases at V and 3 bases at J, leaving 6 bases unmatched. Here the CDR3 DNA reads TGTGCCAGTAGCCTGGACAGGGGAAACTACAATGAGCAGTTCTTC. This sequence encodes CASSLDRGNYNEQFF.

Here the CDR3 DNA reads TGCGCCAGCAGCCAAGACGCAGGAGGGGAGCAGTACTTC. It codes for CASSQDAGGEQYF. This chain links TRBV4-3 with TRBJ2-7; TRBD2 is a possible D gene (6 bases). Looked up from germline, CDR1 is LGHNA and CDR2 is YSLEER. This CDR3 is 13 amino acids long. V gave up 0 bases and J gave up 7 bases, with 10 bases separating them.

The chain carries TRBV7-9 and TRBJ2-5; no firm D call. Germline CDR1 and CDR2: SEHNR and FQNEAQ (reference sequence). V was trimmed by 5 bases and J by 2 bases, leaving 18 bases between them. This CDR3 contains 16 residues. CDR3 loop: CASSLYTGLLQETQYF. The CDR3 DNA reads as TGTGCCAGCAGCCTATATACCGGGTTATTACAAGAGACCCAGTACTTC.

A single count supports this clone. The chain combines TRBV19 with TRBJ2-7; 9 bases fit TRBD2. Trimming took 5 bases from V and 3 from J; bases not matched to a gene: 5. The germline V gene encodes CDR1 LNHDA and CDR2 SQIVND (reference sequence). The length of the CDR3 is 14 residues. This CDR3 reads CASSSGLASYEQYF. The CDR3, as DNA: TGTGCCAGTAGTTCCGGACTAGCGAGCTACGAGCAGTACTTC.